The 16 T cell receptor beta chains listed next were all sequenced from one sample in a study of T-cell memory formation after mild COVID-19. TCRdb independently ran MiXCR on the 5' RACE reads; one entry per CDR3 protein. The repertoire holds 450,000 to 650,000 distinct CDR3 sequences, 20% to 25% seen once, with around 8.4% in the top ten. The sequencing input was PBMCs or a T cell subset sorted from them (not recorded which). These receptors were collected from an adult woman who had mild COVID-19 (a few samples of this study predate the infection). Cell type and time point are not known.

This clonotype was found a few times. This rearrangement joins TRBV29-1 to TRBJ2-7; D possibly matches TRBD1 or TRBD2 (6 bases each). Germline V gene lookup returns CDR1 SQVTM and CDR2 ANQGSEA. There are 12 residues in the CDR3. Trimming cost V 4 bases and J 2 bases, with 9 bases left between them. The CDR3 nucleotides are TGCAGCGTTGTTAGGGGGGCCTACGAGCAGTACTTC. This sequence encodes CSVVRGAYEQYF.

This clonotype was recorded a few times. The rearrangement links TRBV9 to TRBJ2-1; tentative D call: TRBD2 (6 bases). Germline V gene data show CDR1 as SGDLS and CDR2 as YYNGEE. V was pared by 3 bases and J by 4 bases, with 20 bases between. The CDR3 covers 17 residues. CDR3 loop: CASSAGTVWGPYNEQFF. In DNA form, the CDR3 reads TGTGCCAGCAGCGCCGGGACTGTCTGGGGCCCGTACAATGAGCAGTTCTTC.

The chain carries TRBV6-1 and TRBJ2-7; tentative D call: TRBD2 (6 bases). The CDR3 sequence is 15 residues long. The ends were cut back, 6 bases at V and 1 base at J, with 16 bases in the middle. Germline V lookup: CDR1 MNHNS, CDR2 SASEGT. The chain's CDR3 is CASSVAGTQSYEQYF. CDR3 nucleotides: TGTGCCAGCAGCGTAGCCGGGACTCAGTCCTACGAGCAGTACTTC.

On this clonotype: The limits of the CDR3 on the DNA are not certain, so only TCRdb's listed CDR3 is given. The gene calls are TRBV24-1 and TRBJ2-1; the tabulated D call, TRBD2, remains unverified against the DNA. Germline CDR1 and CDR2: KGHDR and SFDVKD. The CDR3 totals 16 residues, both ends included. The CDR3 region is CATVGPGPLSYNEQFF.

This clonotype was detected only a few times. The chain links TRBV5-1 to TRBJ2-3, with D possibly called TRBD1 or TRBD2 (6 bases each). This CDR3 is built from 14 residues. Germline V gene data show CDR1 as SGHRS and CDR2 as YFSETQ. Trimming pared 4 bases from V and 8 bases from J, leaving 17 bases between. CDR3 protein: CASSPGWGAPTQYF. CDR3 coding DNA: TGCGCCAGCAGCCCCGGCTGGGGGGCGCCTACGCAGTATTTT.

This clonotype was counted between two and nine times. The chain combines TRBV5-1 with TRBJ2-7; the D gene is possibly TRBD1 (5 bases). The CDR3 consists of 13 residues. V lost 4 bases to trimming and J lost 3 bases, with 11 bases between them. Germline V gives CDR1 SGHRS, CDR2 YFSETQ. This CDR3 is CASSSRQHYEQYF. The CDR3 DNA reads TGCGCCAGCAGCAGTAGACAGCACTACGAGCAGTACTTC.

This clonotype showed up just a few times. The chain has TRBV10-3 and TRBJ2-1, with 14 bases fitting TRBD2. The germline gives CDR1 ENHRY, CDR2 SYGVKD. The CDR3 loop spans 14 amino acids. The ends lost 8 bases at V and 9 bases at J; junction bases unmatched: 6. The CDR3 bases are TGTGCCATCGGACTAGCGGGGGGCAGCGGTGAGCAGTTCTTC. Residues: CAIGLAGGSGEQFF.

This clonotype was recorded a few times. This sequence joins TRBV2 and TRBJ1-1; D gene ambiguous. CDR1 SNHLY and CDR2 FYNNEI come from the germline V gene. V gave up 4 bases and J gave up 7 bases, with 4 bases separating them. The CDR3 runs 10 residues. CDR3 in DNA: TGTGCCAGCAGTGTTTTTGAAGCTTTCTTT. It translates to CASSVFEAFF.

This clonotype was counted a few times. CDR3 amino acids: CASTMTGNYGYTF. CDR3 in DNA: TGTGCCAGCACTATGACAGGGAACTATGGCTACACCTTC. This chain links TRBV12-3 or TRBV12-4 with TRBJ1-2; TRBD1 agrees at 7 bases. This CDR3 is built from 13 residues. With V trimmed by 7 bases and J by 2 bases, 4 bases remained unmatched.

This chain uses TRBV27 with TRBJ2-3; the match to TRBD1 covers 9 bases. Germline V lookup: CDR1 MNHEY, CDR2 SMNVEV (reference sequence). The CDR3 has 15 amino acids. V lost 6 bases and J lost 2; bases outside the gene matches: 6. CDR3 nucleotide sequence: TGTGCCAGCAGCACGGGACAGGGAAACACAGATACGCAGTATTTT. Its protein is CASSTGQGNTDTQYF.

V and J are TRBV18 and TRBJ2-5, with D perhaps TRBD1 (6 bases). This CDR3 region has 16 residues. V lost 0 bases, J lost 1 base, and 12 bases lay in between. Per germline, CDR1 KGHSH and CDR2 LQKENI. CDR3 nucleotide sequence: TGTGCCAGCTCACCACCTCTCGGGACATTCCAAGAGACCCAGTACTTC. Translation: CASSPPLGTFQETQYF.

CDR3 in DNA: TGTGCCAGCAGCTCATATGAATCGGTCGGGCTGTTTTTT. Residues: CASSSYESVGLFF. J is TRBJ1-4 and V is TRBV7-9; no clear D. The CDR3 has 13 residues. Germline V gene lookup returns CDR1 SEHNR and CDR2 FQNEAQ (reference sequence). V was shortened by 4 bases and J by 14 bases, with 17 bases between the two germline ends.

The CDR3 DNA reads TGTGCCACCAGCCGAGGACAGGGCACCTCGGAGTTCTTC. Its protein product is CATSRGQGTSEFF. The genes are TRBV24-1 and TRBJ2-1; 8 positions match TRBD1. The CDR3 is 13 residues long. Germline V gene lookup returns CDR1 KGHDR and CDR2 SFDVKD. Losses at the gene ends were 7 bases for V and 14 bases for J; bases not matched to a gene: 12.

The rearrangement uses TRBV20-1 and TRBJ2-7, with D perhaps TRBD1 (5 bases). Per the germline V gene, CDR1 is DFQATT and CDR2 is SNEGSKA (reference sequence). Trimming took off 3 bases at V and 2 bases at J, with 17 bases between the two ends. The CDR3 spans 15 residues. CDR3 nucleotide sequence: TGCAGTGCTAGTGGCTTGACAGTAGCCGCCTACGAGCAGTACTTC. Protein: CSASGLTVAAYEQYF.

This clonotype was seen only a few times. J is TRBJ2-2 and V is TRBV5-1; 7 nucleotides match TRBD1. Germline V CDR1 and CDR2: SGHRS, YFSETQ. The CDR3 covers 15 residues. V dropped 4 bases and J dropped 6; count of bases not matched to a gene: 9. CDR3 bases: TGCGCCAGCAGCCTCCCGTACAGGGGTCCCGGGGAGCTGTTTTTT. This gives the protein CASSLPYRGPGELFF.

In its sample, this clonotype was seen a few times. This chain uses TRBV19 with TRBJ1-1; 10 bases agree with TRBD1. Germline lookup yields CDR1 LNHDA and CDR2 SQIVND (reference sequence). V trimming: 9 bases; J trimming: 4 bases; junction bases outside the gene matches: 14. The CDR3 spans 16 residues. In DNA, the CDR3 is TGTGCCAGCCAGGGGAAGGCGACAGGGGGCTTCACTGAAGCTTTCTTT. Protein sequence: CASQGKATGGFTEAFF.